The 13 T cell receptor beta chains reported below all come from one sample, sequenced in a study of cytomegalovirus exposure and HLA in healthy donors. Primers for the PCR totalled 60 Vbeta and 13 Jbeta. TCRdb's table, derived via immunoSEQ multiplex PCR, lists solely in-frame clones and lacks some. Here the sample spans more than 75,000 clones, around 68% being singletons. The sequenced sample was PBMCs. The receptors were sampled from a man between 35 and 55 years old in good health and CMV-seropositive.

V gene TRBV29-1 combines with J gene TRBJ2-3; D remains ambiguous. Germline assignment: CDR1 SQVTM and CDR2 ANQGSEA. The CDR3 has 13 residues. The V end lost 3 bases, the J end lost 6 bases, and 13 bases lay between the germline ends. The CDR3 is CSVEGQAGDTQYF. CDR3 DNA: TGCAGCGTTGAGGGTCAGGCTGGGGATACGCAGTATTTT.

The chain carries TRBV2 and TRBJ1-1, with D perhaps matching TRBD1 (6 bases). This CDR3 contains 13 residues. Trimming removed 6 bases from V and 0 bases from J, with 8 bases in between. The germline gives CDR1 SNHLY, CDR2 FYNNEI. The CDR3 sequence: CASSGTLNTEAFF. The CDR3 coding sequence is TGTGCCAGCAGCGGGACACTGAACACTGAAGCTTTCTTT.

The CDR3 protein is CAWEQGASYGYTF. Here the CDR3 DNA reads TGTGCCTGGGAACAGGGGGCTAGCTATGGCTACACCTTC. The V gene is TRBV30, the J gene TRBJ1-2, with 9 bases identical to TRBD1. The germline V gene encodes CDR1 GTSNPN and CDR2 SVGIG (reference sequence). V lost 5 bases to trimming and J lost 4 bases; unmatched junction nucleotides: 5. The CDR3 is made up of 13 amino acids. The full variable domain, in which reference TRBV30 and TRBJ1-2 provide the parts outside the CDR3, is SQTIHQWPATLVQPVGSPLSLECTVEGTSNPNLYWYRQAAGRGLQLLFYSVGIGQISSEVPQNLSASRPQDRQFILSSKKLLLSDSGFYLCAWEQGASYGYTFGSGTRLTVV.

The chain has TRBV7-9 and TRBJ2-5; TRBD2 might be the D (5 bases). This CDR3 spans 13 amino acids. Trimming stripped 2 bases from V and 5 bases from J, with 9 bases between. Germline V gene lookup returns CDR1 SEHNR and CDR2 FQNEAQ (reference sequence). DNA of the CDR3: TGTGCCAGCAGCTTAAGGGAGTGGGAGACCCAGTACTTC. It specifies CASSLREWETQYF.

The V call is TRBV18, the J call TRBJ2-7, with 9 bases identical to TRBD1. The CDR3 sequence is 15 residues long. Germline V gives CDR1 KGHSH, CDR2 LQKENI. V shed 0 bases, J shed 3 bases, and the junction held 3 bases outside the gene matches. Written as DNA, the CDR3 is TGTGCCAGCTCACCACCTGGGACAGGGAACTACGAGCAGTACTTC. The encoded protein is CASSPPGTGNYEQYF.

CDR3 region: CASSSLGLAGASTDTQYF. The DNA for the CDR3 is TGTGCCAGCAGCTCCCTTGGACTAGCGGGGGCCAGCACAGATACGCAGTATTTT. V gene TRBV7-2 combines with J gene TRBJ2-3, with 13 bases matching TRBD2. The CDR3 loop spans 18 amino acids. V lost 4 bases to trimming and J lost 0 bases; unmatched junction nucleotides: 7. Germline V gene data show CDR1 as SGHTA and CDR2 as FQGNSA.

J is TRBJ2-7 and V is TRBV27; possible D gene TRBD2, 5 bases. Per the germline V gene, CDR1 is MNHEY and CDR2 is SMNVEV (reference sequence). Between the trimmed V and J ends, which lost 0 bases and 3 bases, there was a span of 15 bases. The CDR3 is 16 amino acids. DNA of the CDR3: TGTGCCAGCAGTTTATCGTCGCTAGGAGGTTTCTACGAGCAGTACTTC. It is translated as CASSLSSLGGFYEQYF.

The CDR3 nucleotides read TGTGCCAGCAGTGCGGACTGGAATCAGCCCCAGCATTTT. This codes for CASSADWNQPQHF. This chain connects TRBV6-4 to TRBJ1-5; D unresolved. The CDR3 has 13 residues. CDR1 is MRHNA and CDR2 is SNTAGT in the germline V gene. Trimming stripped 4 bases from V and 4 bases from J, with 8 bases between.

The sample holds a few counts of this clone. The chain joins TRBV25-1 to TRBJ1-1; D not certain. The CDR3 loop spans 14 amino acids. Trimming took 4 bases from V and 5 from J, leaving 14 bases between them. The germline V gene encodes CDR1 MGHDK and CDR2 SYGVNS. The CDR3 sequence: CASSATARGTEAFF. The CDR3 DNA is TGTGCCAGCAGTGCAACAGCGAGAGGGACTGAAGCTTTCTTT. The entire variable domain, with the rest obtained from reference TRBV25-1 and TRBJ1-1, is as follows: EADIYQTPRYLVIGTGKKITLECSQTMGHDKMYWYQQDPGMELHLIHYSYGVNSTEKGDLSSESTVSRIRTEHFPLTLESARPSHTSQYLCASSATARGTEAFFGQGTRLTVV.

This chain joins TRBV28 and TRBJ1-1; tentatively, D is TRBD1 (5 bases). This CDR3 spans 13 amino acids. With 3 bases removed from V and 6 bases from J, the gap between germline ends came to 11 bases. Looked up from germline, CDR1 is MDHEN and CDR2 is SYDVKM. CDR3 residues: CASSFGAAPEAFF. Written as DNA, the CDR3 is TGTGCCAGCAGTTTTGGGGCAGCACCTGAAGCTTTCTTT.

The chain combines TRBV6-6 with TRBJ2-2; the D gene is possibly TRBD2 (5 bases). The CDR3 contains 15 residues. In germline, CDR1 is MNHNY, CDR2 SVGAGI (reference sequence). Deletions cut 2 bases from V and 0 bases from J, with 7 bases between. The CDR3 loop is CASSYEGANTGELFF. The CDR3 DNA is TGTGCCAGCAGTTACGAGGGTGCGAACACCGGGGAGCTGTTTTTT.

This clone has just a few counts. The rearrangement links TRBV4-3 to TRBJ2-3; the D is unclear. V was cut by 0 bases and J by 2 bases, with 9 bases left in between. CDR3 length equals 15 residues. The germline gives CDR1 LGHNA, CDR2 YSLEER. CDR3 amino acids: CASSQEPVSTDTQYF. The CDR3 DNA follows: TGCGCCAGCAGCCAAGAGCCGGTCTCCACAGATACGCAGTATTTT.

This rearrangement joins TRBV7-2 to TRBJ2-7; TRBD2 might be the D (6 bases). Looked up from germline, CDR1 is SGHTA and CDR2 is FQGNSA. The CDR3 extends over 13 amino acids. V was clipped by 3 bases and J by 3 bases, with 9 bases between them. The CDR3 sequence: CASSFRERYEQYF. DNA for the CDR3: TGTGCCAGCAGCTTCCGGGAGCGCTACGAGCAGTACTTC. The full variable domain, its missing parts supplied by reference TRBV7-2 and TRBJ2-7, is GAGVSQSPSNKVTEKGKDVELRCDPISGHTALYWYRQSLGQGLEFLIYFQGNSAPDKSGLPSDRFSAERTGGSVSTLTIQRTQQEDSAVYLCASSFRERYEQYFGPGTRLTVT.